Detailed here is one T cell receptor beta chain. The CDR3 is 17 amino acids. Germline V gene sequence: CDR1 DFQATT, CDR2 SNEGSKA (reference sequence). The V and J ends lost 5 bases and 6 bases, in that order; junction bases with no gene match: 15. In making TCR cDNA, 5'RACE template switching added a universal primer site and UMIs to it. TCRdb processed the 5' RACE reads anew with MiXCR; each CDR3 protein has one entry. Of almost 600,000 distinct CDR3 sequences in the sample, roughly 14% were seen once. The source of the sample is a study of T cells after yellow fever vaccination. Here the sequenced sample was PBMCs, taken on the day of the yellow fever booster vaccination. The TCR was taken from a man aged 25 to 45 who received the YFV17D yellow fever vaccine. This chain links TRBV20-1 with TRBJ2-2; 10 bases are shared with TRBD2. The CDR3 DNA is TGCAGTGCTTCTAGCGGGAGAGGGGGATCCTACGCCGGGGAGCTGTTTTTT. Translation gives CSASSGRGGSYAGELFF.